This T cell receptor beta chain was retrieved from a study of T cell repertoires in ileal Crohn's disease. Turning to the study itself: Median disease duration was around eight years; 30% to 35% smoked at surgery. Study-wide results and caveats: Compared with non-smokers, active smokers at surgery showed more clonal expansions.

V shed 3 bases and J 5 bases; nucleotides not matched to a gene: 9. The length of the CDR3 is 16 residues. Germline V gives CDR1 SGHRS, CDR2 YFSETQ. Regarding this clone: Its antigen is not known.

Repertoires were generated with immunoSEQ multiplex PCR, while TCRdb's copy carries only in-frame clones and drops some. In the table there are thousands of clones, 84% of which are singletons. Material for sequencing was ileal tissue. The sequence derives from an adult with Crohn's disease. The V gene is TRBV5-1, the J gene TRBJ2-2, with 8 positions matching TRBD2. In DNA, the CDR3 is TGCGCCAGCAGCTCTACTAGCGGAGAGGGAACCGGGGAGCTGTTTTTT. As protein: CASSSTSGEGTGELFF.